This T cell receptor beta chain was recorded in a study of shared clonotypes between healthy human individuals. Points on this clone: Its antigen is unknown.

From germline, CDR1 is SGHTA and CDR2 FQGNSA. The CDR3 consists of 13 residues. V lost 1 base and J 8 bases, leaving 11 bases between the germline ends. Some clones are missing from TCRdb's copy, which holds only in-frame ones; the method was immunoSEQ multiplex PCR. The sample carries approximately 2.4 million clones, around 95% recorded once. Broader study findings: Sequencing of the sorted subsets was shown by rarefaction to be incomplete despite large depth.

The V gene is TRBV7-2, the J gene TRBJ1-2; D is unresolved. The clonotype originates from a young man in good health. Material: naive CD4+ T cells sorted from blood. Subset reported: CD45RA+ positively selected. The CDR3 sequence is CASSLVGVRGYTF. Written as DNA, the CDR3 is TGTGCCAGCAGCTTAGTTGGTGTGCGGGGCTACACCTTC.